This passage covers 14 T cell receptor beta chains from one sample sequenced in a study of blood T cell repertoires in COVID-19. The method was immunoSEQ multiplex PCR; TCRdb's version includes in-frame clones alone and lacks a portion of them. The sample has over 150,000 clones; about 87% are singletons. The sample taken for sequencing was peripheral blood. All receptors derive from a man aged 55-75 years with COVID-19, enrolled during active disease.

This chain uses TRBV2 with TRBJ2-5; 8 positions agree with TRBD2. CDR1 and CDR2 (germline): SNHLY, FYNNEI. The CDR3 length is 13 residues. V dropped 8 bases and J dropped 5; count of bases not matched to a gene: 7. The CDR3 is CASLKREMETQYF. The DNA for the CDR3 is TGTGCCAGCCTAAAGCGGGAGATGGAGACCCAGTACTTC.

This clone was recorded only once. This chain links TRBV19 with TRBJ1-2, with 10 bases fitting TRBD1. The CDR3 sequence is 14 residues long. V dropped 6 bases and J dropped 0; count of bases not matched to a gene: 1. Germline V gene lookup returns CDR1 LNHDA and CDR2 SQIVND (reference sequence). CDR3 loop: CASRGTGANYGYTF. CDR3 nucleotide sequence: TGTGCCAGTAGGGGGACAGGGGCTAACTATGGCTACACCTTC.

The chain links TRBV6-5 to TRBJ1-6; D unresolved. This CDR3 region has 14 residues. V was clipped by 6 bases and J by 9 bases, with 15 bases between them. The germline V gene encodes CDR1 MNHEY and CDR2 SVGAGI. CDR3 in amino acids: CASRESTGSSPLHF. DNA of the CDR3: TGTGCCAGCAGGGAGAGTACCGGGAGTTCACCCCTCCACTTT.

The V gene is TRBV27, the J gene TRBJ1-3, with 9 bases identical to TRBD1. Germline V CDR1 and CDR2: MNHEY, SMNVEV (reference sequence). Trimming cost V 5 bases and J 8 bases; bases outside gene matches: 10. The CDR3 covers 15 residues. CDR3 DNA: TGTGCCAGCAGTCTCACACCGGGACAGGGTGACACCATATATTTT. Translation gives CASSLTPGQGDTIYF.

J is TRBJ2-1 and V is TRBV9; 10 bases match TRBD1. After removal of 4 bases from V and 8 bases from J, the junction contained 9 bases not matched to a gene. Germline assignment: CDR1 SGDLS and CDR2 YYNGEE. The CDR3 extends over 15 amino acids. CDR3 in DNA: TGTGCCAGCAGCAGGACAGGGGGTCCTTTTCATGAGCAGTTCTTC. It translates to CASSRTGGPFHEQFF.

Concerning this clone: Mismatch with germline at one junction end may stem from a read error. The chain joins TRBV7-9 to TRBJ2-7; 8 bases agree with TRBD1. The germline V gene encodes CDR1 SEHNR and CDR2 FQNEAQ (reference sequence). The CDR3 sequence is 12 residues long. In DNA, the CDR3 is TGTGCCAGCAGCTTACCCCGGGACAGGCCCATCTTC. It yields the protein CASSLPRDRPIF.

The chain uses TRBV4-3 and TRBJ2-6; D is uncertain. The CDR3 extends over 15 amino acids. CDR1 is LGHNA, CDR2 YSLEER, per germline. Deletions cut 4 bases from V and 0 bases from J, with 7 bases between. CDR3 bases: TGCGCCAGCAGCCTTCAGTACTCTGGGGCCAACGTCCTGACTTTC. Translation gives CASSLQYSGANVLTF.

The chain couples TRBV30 to TRBJ2-1, with TRBD2 matching over 8 bases. Germline CDR1 GTSNPN, CDR2 SVGIG (reference sequence). CDR3 length: 15 residues. V lost 1 base and J lost 4; bases outside the gene matches: 6. CDR3 in amino acids: CAWSAAGGQYNEQFF. The CDR3 coding sequence is TGTGCCTGGAGTGCGGCGGGAGGCCAATACAATGAGCAGTTCTTC.

The J gene is TRBJ1-5, the V gene TRBV5-6; TRBD1 matches at 7 bases. J was trimmed by 3 bases and V by 4 bases; bases with no gene match: 4. The CDR3 consists of 14 residues. CDR1 SGHDT and CDR2 YYEEEE come from the germline V gene. The CDR3 spells CASSLGTANQPQHF. The CDR3 DNA sequence: TGTGCCAGCAGCCTCGGGACAGCCAATCAGCCCCAGCATTTT.

The chain uses TRBV6-6 and TRBJ2-7; the match to TRBD1 covers 12 bases. The CDR3 length is 14 residues. Looked up from germline, CDR1 is MNHNY and CDR2 is SVGAGI (reference sequence). The V and J ends lost 6 bases and 4 bases, in that order; junction bases with no gene match: 4. The CDR3 bases are TGTGCCAGCAGGGCGGGACAGGGGGCTTACGAGCAGTACTTC. Encoded protein: CASRAGQGAYEQYF.

The V call is TRBV19, the J call TRBJ1-2; TRBD1 might be the D (6 bases). Trimming took off 0 bases at V and 5 bases at J, with 19 bases between the two ends. CDR1 and CDR2 (germline): LNHDA, SQIVND (reference sequence). The CDR3 extends over 17 amino acids. The CDR3 DNA reads as TGTGCCAGTAGTATAGATGGGTCCGGGACACAGCGATATGGCTACACCTTC. It specifies CASSIDGSGTQRYGYTF.

This chain links TRBV5-5 with TRBJ2-2, with 7 nucleotides matching TRBD1. The CDR3 loop spans 16 amino acids. CDR1 and CDR2 from the germline V gene are SGHKS and YYEKEE (reference sequence). V trimming: 4 bases; J trimming: 0 bases; junction bases outside the gene matches: 6. This CDR3 is CASSNRGPANTGELFF. Here the CDR3 DNA reads TGTGCCAGCAGCAACAGGGGTCCGGCGAACACCGGGGAGCTGTTTTTT.

The chain couples TRBV6-5 to TRBJ1-5; TRBD1 is a possible D gene (5 bases). This CDR3 has 13 residues. Trimming stripped 8 bases from V and 6 bases from J, with 14 bases between. Germline CDR1 reads MNHEY; CDR2 reads SVGAGI. The CDR3 reads CASQSQGSQPQHF. The DNA of the CDR3 is TGTGCCAGCCAATCCCAGGGATCTCAGCCCCAGCATTTT.

The V gene is TRBV5-6, the J gene TRBJ1-5; TRBD1 matches 9 bases. V was clipped by 1 base and J by 6 bases; unmatched bases: 8. Germline V lookup: CDR1 SGHDT, CDR2 YYEEEE. The CDR3 runs 16 residues. CDR3 bases: TGTGCCAGCAGCTTGTCAAGGACAGGGGATTTTCAGCCCCAGCATTTT. Translated: CASSLSRTGDFQPQHF.